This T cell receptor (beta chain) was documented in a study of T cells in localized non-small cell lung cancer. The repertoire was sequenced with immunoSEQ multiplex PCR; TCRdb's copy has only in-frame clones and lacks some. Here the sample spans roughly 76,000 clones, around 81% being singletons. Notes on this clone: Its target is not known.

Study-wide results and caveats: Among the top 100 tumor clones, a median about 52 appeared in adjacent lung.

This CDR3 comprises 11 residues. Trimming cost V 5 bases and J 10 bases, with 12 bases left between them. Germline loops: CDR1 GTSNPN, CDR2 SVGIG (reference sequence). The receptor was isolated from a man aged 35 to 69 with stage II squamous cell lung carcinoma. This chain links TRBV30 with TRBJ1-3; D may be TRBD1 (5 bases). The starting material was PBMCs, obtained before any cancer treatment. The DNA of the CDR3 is TGTGCCTGGGCCTTGGGGGGAACCATATATTTT. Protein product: CAWALGGTIYF. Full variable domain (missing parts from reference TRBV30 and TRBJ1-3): SQTIHQWPATLVQPVGSPLSLECTVEGTSNPNLYWYRQAAGRGLQLLFYSVGIGQISSEVPQNLSASRPQDRQFILSSKKLLLSDSGFYLCAWALGGTIYFGEGSWLTVV.